The clone carrying this T cell receptor (beta chain) was seen at least ten times. Its antigen remains unidentified. Each CDR3 protein gets one entry after TCRdb re-called the 5' RACE reads with MiXCR. Among 90,000 to 130,000 distinct CDR3 sequences listed, roughly 8.9% were seen once. The CDR3 runs to 12 residues. The V gene lost 3 bases and the J gene lost 4 bases, with 7 bases spanning the gap. The V gene's germline CDR1 is SGDLS and CDR2 YYNGEE. The data are from a study of T cells after yellow fever vaccination. Findings of the study overall: Although the secondary response was weaker, it peaked faster, at day 5 versus 15. FACS-sorted repertoires could harbor abundant contaminating bulk-population clonotypes. Overlap between CD4 and CD8 compartments was detected for a small share of clonotypes. Post-booster repertoires contained most primary-vaccination clones again (approximately 95% CD4, 85% to 90% CD8).

The receptor was isolated from a man aged 30 to 39 who received the YFV17D yellow fever vaccine. The chain is built from TRBV9 and TRBJ1-2; D not resolved. The sequencing used CD8+ T cells sorted from PBMCs, collected 45 days after the yellow fever booster vaccination. The CDR3: CASSDATYGYTF. The CDR3 nucleotides read TGTGCCAGCAGCGACGCTACCTATGGCTACACCTTC.